Following are 2 T cell receptor beta chains from one sample sequenced in a study of response to subunit inactivated influenza vaccine. Each CDR3 protein gets one entry after TCRdb re-called the RT-PCR reads with MiXCR. The data contain about 700,000 distinct CDR3 sequences, approximately 15% of them singletons. The input for sequencing was PBMCs from blood, taken about 14 days before vaccination. The receptors derive from a man in his fifties who received an inactivated influenza vaccine.

For this clonotype: A read error may account for a junction end that differs from germline. The rearrangement joins TRBV20-1 to TRBJ2-7; 10 bases match TRBD2. The CDR3 loop spans 15 amino acids. CDR1 is DFQATT and CDR2 is SNEGSKA in the germline V gene (reference sequence). The CDR3 nucleotides read TGCAGTACTAGAGACCTAGCGGGAGTCTCCTACGAGCAGTACTTC. Translated, it gives CSTRDLAGVSYEQYF.

This chain uses TRBV6-1 with TRBJ1-1; D remains unclear. Germline assignment: CDR1 MNHNS and CDR2 SASEGT. V was trimmed by 3 bases and J by 5 bases, leaving 7 bases between them. The length of the CDR3 is 12 residues. The CDR3 DNA reads as TGTGCCAGCAGTGAGACTAGTACTGAAGCTTTCTTT. Its translation is CASSETSTEAFF.